These 27 T cell receptor beta chains were sequenced from one sample in a study of breast tumors, draining lymph nodes, adjacent tissues. Breast cancer patients provided tissue from their axillary draining lymph nodes. MiXCR, run by TCRdb on the multiplex PCR reads, gives a single entry per CDR3 protein. The repertoire has nearly 200,000 distinct CDR3 sequences, approximately 31% of them found once; the top ten carry over 4%. The sample consisted of axillary lymph node tissue. The receptors here all came from a female donor with breast cancer. Some clones in this sample may be carry-over from other donors' samples.

This clonotype was observed many times. The chain has TRBV12-3 or TRBV12-4 and TRBJ1-5; TRBD1 is a possible D gene (5 bases). Trimming shortened V by 6 bases and J by 4 bases, and 7 bases separated the two germline ends. The CDR3 length is 12 residues. The CDR3, as DNA: TGTGCCAGCAGACACAGGAATCAGCCCCAGCATTTT. This sequence encodes CASRHRNQPQHF.

The V and J genes are TRBV30 and TRBJ2-5; D is uncertain. V was shortened by 3 bases and J by 0 bases, with 14 bases between the two germline ends. The CDR3 runs 15 residues. Germline V lookup: CDR1 GTSNPN, CDR2 SVGIG (reference sequence). This chain's CDR3 is CAWRIPRIDQETQYF. Here the CDR3 DNA reads TGTGCCTGGAGAATCCCCAGGATAGACCAAGAGACCCAGTACTTC. The full variable domain, completed using reference TRBV30 and TRBJ2-5, is SQTIHQWPATLVQPVGSPLSLECTVEGTSNPNLYWYRQAAGRGLQLLFYSVGIGQISSEVPQNLSASRPQDRQFILSSKKLLLSDSGFYLCAWRIPRIDQETQYFGPGTRLLVL.

The chain combines TRBV15 with TRBJ1-6; D unclear. This CDR3 has 12 residues. The V gene lost 8 bases and the J gene lost 3 bases, with 5 bases spanning the gap. The V gene's germline CDR1 is LNHNV and CDR2 YYDKDF (reference sequence). The CDR3 nucleotides are TGTGCCACCCACAACTATAATTCACCCCTCCACTTT. Its protein is CATHNYNSPLHF.

This clonotype was seen repeatedly, ten times or more. The chain recombines TRBV7-6 with TRBJ2-1; D is tentatively TRBD1 or TRBD2 (5 bases each). Germline V gene sequence: CDR1 SGHVS, CDR2 FNYEAQ. The CDR3 length is 12 residues. The V gene lost 5 bases and the J gene lost 8 bases, with 10 bases spanning the gap. Here the CDR3 DNA reads TGTGCCAGCAGCCTCAGGGAGCATGAGCAGTTCTTC. Amino acid sequence: CASSLREHEQFF.

About this clonotype itself: Given a much more abundant clone one base away, this may be a read error. The V gene is TRBV5-4, the J gene TRBJ1-4; tentatively, D is TRBD1 (6 bases). This CDR3 has 16 residues. Germline loops: CDR1 SGHNT, CDR2 YYREEE (reference sequence). Trimming pared 0 bases from V and 4 bases from J, leaving 13 bases between. The DNA of the CDR3 is TGTGCCAGCAGCTTGGGGGGGGCCAGGGTTAATGAAAAACTGTTTTTT. This sequence encodes CASSLGGARVNEKLFF.

This clonotype was recorded at least ten times. The CDR3 loop is CASRSSSGGSYNEQFF. The CDR3 DNA reads TGTGCCAGCAGATCCTCTAGCGGAGGCTCCTACAATGAGCAGTTCTTC. V and J are TRBV7-2 and TRBJ2-1; 7 nucleotides line up with TRBD2. V trimming: 6 bases; J trimming: 0 bases; junction bases outside the gene matches: 8. The CDR3 loop spans 16 amino acids. Germline V CDR1 and CDR2: SGHTA, FQGNSA.

This clonotype showed up many times. V is TRBV5-1 and J is TRBJ2-2; 10 bases are shared with TRBD1. Unmatched junction bases numbered 5, after V lost 4 bases and J lost 5 bases. The CDR3 loop spans 15 amino acids. Germline loops: CDR1 SGHRS, CDR2 YFSETQ. This CDR3 is CASSAGTGETGELFF. The CDR3 DNA reads as TGCGCCAGCAGCGCCGGGACAGGGGAAACCGGGGAGCTGTTTTTT.

The table lists this clonotype with a few counts. A much larger clone differs by one base, so this may be a read error. V is TRBV5-5 and J is TRBJ2-7, with D perhaps TRBD2 (6 bases). The germline V and J ends were trimmed by 4 bases and 0 bases, with 14 bases remaining between them. The V gene's germline CDR1 is SGHKS and CDR2 YYEKEE (reference sequence). CDR3 length equals 15 residues. The CDR3 loop reads CASSTSSASSYEQYF. CDR3 bases: TGTGCCAGCAGCACCTCTAGCGCGAGCTCCTACGAGCAGTACTTC.

This clonotype was counted many times. This chain joins TRBV7-3 and TRBJ2-6; TRBD1 matches at 9 bases. Germline V lookup: CDR1 SGHTA, CDR2 FQGTGA. CDR3 length equals 17 residues. V gave up 6 bases and J gave up 2 bases; unmatched junction bases: 8. The CDR3 nucleotides are TGTGCCAGCAGTTGGGGGGACAGGGCGGCTGGGGCCAACGTCCTGACTTTC. Amino acid sequence: CASSWGDRAAGANVLTF.

Turning to this clonotype: Being one base from a much bigger clone, this may be a read error. The chain joins TRBV9 to TRBJ2-5; TRBD2 agrees at 11 bases. The CDR3 runs to 17 residues. Germline V gives CDR1 SGDLS, CDR2 YYNGEE. Germline trimming cut 4 bases from V and 7 bases from J; bases unmatched to any gene: 15. The CDR3 DNA follows: TGTGCCAGCAGCTCCTATAGCGGGGGGGCCGCTGGGGCGACCCAGTACTTC. Its protein product is CASSSYSGGAAGATQYF. The complete variable domain, with remaining parts taken from reference TRBV9 and TRBJ2-5, reads DSGVTQTPKHLITATGQRVTLRCSPRSGDLSVYWYQQSLDQGLQFLIQYYNGEERAKGNILERFSAQQFPDLHSELNLSSLELGDSALYFCASSSYSGGAAGATQYFGPGTRLLVL.

A remark on this clonotype: The junction departs from germline at one end; a sequencing error may be responsible. The chain joins TRBV29-1 to TRBJ1-2; 7 bases are shared with TRBD1. The V gene's germline CDR1 is SQVTM and CDR2 ANQGSEA. CDR3 length equals 14 residues. The chain's CDR3 is CSVARRDREGGCTF. CDR3 in DNA: TGCAGCGTTGCGCGTAGAGACAGGGAAGGCGGCTGCACCTTC.

This clonotype was picked up many times. Written as DNA, the CDR3 is TGTGCCAGCAGTGAAGCTTTTGATAGGGGGGAGACCCAGTACTTC. As protein: CASSEAFDRGETQYF. The chain employs TRBV6-1 and TRBJ2-5; maybe TRBD1 (6 bases). With 0 bases removed from V and 5 bases from J, the gap between germline ends came to 13 bases. The V gene's germline CDR1 is MNHNS and CDR2 SASEGT. The CDR3 runs 15 residues.

The chain carries TRBV6-6 and TRBJ2-7; 7 nucleotides align to TRBD2. Losses at the gene ends were 5 bases for V and 0 bases for J; bases not matched to a gene: 4. This CDR3 contains 14 residues. Germline assignment: CDR1 MNHNY and CDR2 SVGAGI (reference sequence). CDR3 DNA sequence: TGTGCCAGCAGTCTAGCGGCCCCCTCCTACGAGCAGTACTTC. Its protein is CASSLAAPSYEQYF.

As concerns this clonotype: With a much larger clone just one base away, this may be a read error. The genes are TRBV20-1 and TRBJ2-1; 10 bases agree with TRBD2. The CDR3 runs 14 residues. Germline V gene data show CDR1 as DFQATT and CDR2 as SNEGSKA (reference sequence). CDR3 region: CSASPSGSYTEQFF. The CDR3 DNA is TGCAGTGCTAGTCCTAGCGGGAGCTACACTGAGCAGTTCTTC.

The chain has TRBV2 and TRBJ1-6, with 9 nucleotides matching TRBD1. The V and J ends lost 6 bases and 7 bases, in that order; junction bases with no gene match: 4. The CDR3 sequence is 14 residues long. Germline V gene data show CDR1 as SNHLY and CDR2 as FYNNEI. CDR3 coding DNA: TGTGCCAGCAGCGGGGACAGGGACAATTCACCCCTCCACTTT. This sequence encodes CASSGDRDNSPLHF.

This clonotype has a count of ten or more. The chain joins TRBV11-2 to TRBJ2-1, with 8 bases aligning to TRBD2. The V and J ends lost 3 bases and 7 bases, in that order; junction bases with no gene match: 11. The CDR3 length is 16 residues. Germline V gene data show CDR1 as SGHAT and CDR2 as FQNNGV. CDR3 coding DNA: TGTGCCAGCAGCTTTCTGGCCGGGAGGGCCACGAATGAGCAGTTCTTC. Protein sequence: CASSFLAGRATNEQFF.

This clonotype has at least ten counts. The CDR3 DNA follows: TGTGCCAGCAGCCAACTAGCGGGGGGAGCGGATACGCAGTATTTT. Translation gives CASSQLAGGADTQYF. V is TRBV2 and J is TRBJ2-3; 12 bases align to TRBD2. Trimming took 6 bases from V and 6 from J; bases not matched to a gene: 7. Per germline, CDR1 SNHLY and CDR2 FYNNEI. This CDR3 comprises 15 residues.

The count of this clonotype is one. This could be a read error, since a much larger clone is one nucleotide away. J is TRBJ2-1 and V is TRBV6-5; 7 bases fit TRBD1. The CDR3 has 14 amino acids. Per germline, CDR1 MNHEY and CDR2 SVGAGI. CDR3 nucleotide sequence: TGTGCCAGCAGTTCACCGGGACAGTCCAATGAGCGGTTCTTC. This sequence encodes CASSSPGQSNERFF.

About this clonotype: Without the conserved terminal phenylalanine or tryptophan, this CDR3 likely stems from a read error. V and J are TRBV7-3 and TRBJ1-5; 11 nucleotides align to TRBD1. Germline lookup yields CDR1 SGHTA and CDR2 FQGTGA. CDR3 length equals 20 residues. Germline trimming cut 5 bases from V and 3 bases from J; bases unmatched to any gene: 18. CDR3 DNA: TGTGCCAGCAGCCCACCCTGTGGGGACAGGGGGTTCAGGCACAATCAGCCCCAGCATGGT. As protein: CASSPPCGDRGFRHNQPQHG.

This clonotype appeared many times. The CDR3 loop is CASRHRDRRYGYTF. CDR3 sequence (DNA): TGTGCCAGCAGGCACCGGGACAGACGATATGGCTACACCTTC. The V call is TRBV6-1, the J call TRBJ1-2; TRBD1 aligns across 7 bases. There are 14 residues in the CDR3. CDR1 is MNHNS, CDR2 SASEGT, per germline. V gave up 6 bases and J gave up 5 bases; unmatched junction bases: 9.

At least ten counts were recorded for this clonotype. The chain couples TRBV12-3 or TRBV12-4 to TRBJ2-3; TRBD1 or TRBD2 may be the D gene (5 bases each). The CDR3 consists of 14 residues. V was trimmed by 9 bases and J by 2 bases, leaving 15 bases between them. The CDR3, as DNA: TGTGCCAGTCAGAACGGGGCCTTCACAGATACGCAGTATTTT. Translation: CASQNGAFTDTQYF.

The sample holds many counts of this clonotype. The chain is built from TRBV20-1 and TRBJ1-2; D unresolved. V shed 0 bases and J shed 7 bases, with 18 bases lying between them. The CDR3 has 15 amino acids. Germline CDR1 is DFQATT and CDR2 is SNEGSKA (reference sequence). The CDR3 loop reads CSARDRSGAWFGYTF. The CDR3 bases are TGCAGTGCTAGAGATCGGTCGGGAGCGTGGTTTGGCTACACCTTC.

The V and J genes are TRBV5-5 and TRBJ2-3; D tentatively reads TRBD1 or TRBD2 (5 bases each). Trimming cost V 1 base and J 3 bases, with 12 bases left between them. Germline V gene sequence: CDR1 SGHKS, CDR2 YYEKEE (reference sequence). The CDR3 has 15 residues. Written as DNA, the CDR3 is TGTGCCAGCAGCTTGCCTGGGGGTTTGACAGATACGCAGTATTTT. Its translation: CASSLPGGLTDTQYF.

In this sample, this clonotype turned up many times. The gene calls are TRBV13 and TRBJ2-7, with TRBD1 as a possible D gene (5 bases). Trimming stripped 1 base from V and 7 bases from J, with 8 bases between. Germline CDR1 reads PRHDT; CDR2 reads FYEKMQ (reference sequence). The CDR3 covers 12 residues. CDR3 residues: CASSLVPGEQYF. CDR3 DNA sequence: TGTGCCAGCAGCTTAGTTCCAGGGGAGCAGTACTTC. The complete variable domain, with remaining parts taken from reference TRBV13 and TRBJ2-7, reads AAGVIQSPRHLIKEKRETATLKCYPIPRHDTVYWYQQGPGQDPQFLISFYEKMQSDKGSIPDRFSAQQFSDYHSELNMSSLELGDSALYFCASSLVPGEQYFGPGTRLTVT.

In its sample, this clonotype was seen a few times. J is TRBJ1-2 and V is TRBV19; 7 bases align to TRBD1. The CDR3 has 15 residues. Per the germline V gene, CDR1 is LNHDA and CDR2 is SQIVND (reference sequence). V was pared by 6 bases and J by 5 bases, with 12 bases of the junction left unmatched. Here the CDR3 DNA reads TGTGCCAGTAGCACTGGGACAGCCCAAGTGTATGGCTACACCTTC. Translated, it gives CASSTGTAQVYGYTF.

As to this clonotype: This CDR3 fails to terminate in the conserved phenylalanine or tryptophan, so it likely reflects a read error. This sequence joins TRBV30 and TRBJ2-2, with 8 bases matching TRBD1. The CDR3 has 15 residues. Looked up from germline, CDR1 is GTSNPN and CDR2 is SVGIG (reference sequence). V gave up 5 bases and J gave up 4 bases; unmatched junction bases: 9. CDR3 bases: TGTGCCTGGTGTGACGACAGGGGTCCCACCGGGGAGCTGTTTTCT. Its protein is CAWCDDRGPTGELFS.

This clonotype was seen at least ten times. The chain uses TRBV18 and TRBJ1-3; TRBD1 is a possible D gene (6 bases). V was cut by 3 bases and J by 4 bases, with 10 bases left in between. Germline V lookup: CDR1 KGHSH, CDR2 LQKENI. The length of the CDR3 is 14 residues. In nucleotides, the CDR3 is TGTGCCAGCTCACCTCCAGGGGCCGGAAACACCATATATTTT. Translating gives CASSPPGAGNTIYF.